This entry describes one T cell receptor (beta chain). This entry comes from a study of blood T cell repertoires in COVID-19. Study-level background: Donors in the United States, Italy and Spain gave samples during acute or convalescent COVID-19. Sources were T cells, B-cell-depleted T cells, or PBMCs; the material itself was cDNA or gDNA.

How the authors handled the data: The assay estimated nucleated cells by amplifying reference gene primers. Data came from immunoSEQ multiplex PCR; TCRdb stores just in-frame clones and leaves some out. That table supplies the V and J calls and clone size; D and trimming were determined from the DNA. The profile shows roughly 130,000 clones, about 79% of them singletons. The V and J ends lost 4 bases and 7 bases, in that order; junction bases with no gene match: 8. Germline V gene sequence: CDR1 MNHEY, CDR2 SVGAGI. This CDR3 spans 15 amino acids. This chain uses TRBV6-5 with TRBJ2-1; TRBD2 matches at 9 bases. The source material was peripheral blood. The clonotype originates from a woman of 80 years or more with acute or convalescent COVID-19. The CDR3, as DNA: TGTGCCAGCAGTTCGGCGGCGGGGGGGATAAATGAGCAGTTCTTC. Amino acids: CASSSAAGGINEQFF.